This TCR beta chain was retrieved from a study of cytomegalovirus exposure and HLA in healthy donors. Study-level points and caveats: The investigators catalogued 150 to 200 TCR beta chains as cytomegalovirus-associated. About 87% or about 30% of the time was how often most TCR beta V segments were productive, according to an earlier analysis. Presence/absence analyses took donor sequencing depth as roughly uniform. No immune exposure information besides CMV serostatus was available.

The CDR3 runs 13 residues. V gave up 3 bases and J gave up 1 base, with 7 bases separating them. Germline assignment: CDR1 SGDLS and CDR2 YYNGEE. 60 Vbeta and 13 Jbeta primers were used in PCR. Only in-frame clones appear in the TCRdb table, and some are missing; sequencing was by immunoSEQ multiplex PCR. The table lists some 84,000 clones, just under 80% of them singletons. A few counts support this clone. What it binds is not known. The rearrangement uses TRBV9 and TRBJ1-1, with D possibly being TRBD1 (6 bases). The source material was PBMCs. This receptor was taken from a male donor in good health and CMV-seropositive. The CDR3 DNA sequence: TGTGCCAGCAGCGAACAGGGGAACACTGAAGCTTTCTTT. Translated, it gives CASSEQGNTEAFF.